This T cell receptor (beta chain) was sequenced during a study of metastatic and nonmetastatic thyroid tumors. In the original processing: Construction of a distant-metastasis classifier for papillary thyroid cancer relied on CDR3 differences across clinicopathological groups. From the PCR reads, TCRdb re-called clones with MiXCR. TCRdb's processing, not the authors', yielded these V and J calls. Among about 20,000 clones listed, under 35% were seen once. Before thyroid surgery, none of the patients had received any treatment. This CDR3 has 13 residues. Germline V CDR1 and CDR2: MNHEY, SVGAGI. V gave up 2 bases and J gave up 1 base, with 6 bases separating them.

The TCR comes from a female donor with papillary thyroid cancer or a benign thyroid nodule (not recorded which). Some clones in this sample may be carry-over from other donors' samples. The sequencing sample was made of blood. The chain joins TRBV6-5 to TRBJ2-7; D remains ambiguous. The CDR3 DNA reads TGTGCCAGCAGTTACGGTCAGTCCTACGAGCAGTACTTC. As protein: CASSYGQSYEQYF.